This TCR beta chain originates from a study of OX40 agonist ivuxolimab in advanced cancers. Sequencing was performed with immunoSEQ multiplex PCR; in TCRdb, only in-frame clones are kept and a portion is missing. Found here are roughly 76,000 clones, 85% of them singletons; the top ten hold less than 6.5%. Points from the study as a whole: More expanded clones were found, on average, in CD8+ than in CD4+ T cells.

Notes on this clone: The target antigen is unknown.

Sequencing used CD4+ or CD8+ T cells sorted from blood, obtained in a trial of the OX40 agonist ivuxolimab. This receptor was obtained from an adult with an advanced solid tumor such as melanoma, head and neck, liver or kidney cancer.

The DNA of the CDR3 is TGTGCCAGCAGGGAACAGGGGGGAAAGCAGTTCTTC. Its translation is CASREQGGKQFF. V usage is TRBV5-4 and J usage is TRBJ2-1, with 8 nucleotides matching TRBD1. The CDR3 runs to 12 residues. The V gene end was trimmed by 5 bases and the J gene end by 11 bases; junction bases not matched to a gene: 6. Germline assignment: CDR1 SGHNT and CDR2 YYREEE (reference sequence). The full variable domain, its missing parts supplied by reference TRBV5-4 and TRBJ2-1, is ETGVTQSPTHLIKTRGQQVTLRCSSQSGHNTVSWYQQALGQGPQFIFQYYREEENGRGNFPPRFSGLQFPNYSSELNVNALELDDSALYLCASREQGGKQFFGPGTRLTVL.